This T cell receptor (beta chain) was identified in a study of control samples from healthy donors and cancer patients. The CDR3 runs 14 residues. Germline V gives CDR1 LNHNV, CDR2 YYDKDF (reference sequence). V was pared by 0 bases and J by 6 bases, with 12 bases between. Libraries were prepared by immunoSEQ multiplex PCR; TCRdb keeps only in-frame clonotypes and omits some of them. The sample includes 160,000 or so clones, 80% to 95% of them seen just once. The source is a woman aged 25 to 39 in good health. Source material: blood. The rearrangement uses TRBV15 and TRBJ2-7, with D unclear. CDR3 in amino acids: CATSRDLSEGEQYF. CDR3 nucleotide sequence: TGTGCCACCAGCAGAGATCTTTCGGAAGGCGAGCAGTACTTC.